This entry lists 32 T cell receptor beta chains sequenced from one sample in a study of lymphopenia after photon versus proton radiotherapy. Measured with immunoSEQ multiplex PCR; TCRdb has only the in-frame clones, and not every one. Altogether more than 70,000 clones are present, around 83% being singletons, with the ten largest covering about 1.3%. Sequenced material: peripheral blood, taken from a patient treated with proton-based radiotherapy. The receptors shown here come from a man aged 55 to 70 with pancreatic cancer.

This clone was seen more than once but under ten times. This sequence joins TRBV18 and TRBJ2-5; D is undetermined. The CDR3 has 15 amino acids. Germline assignment: CDR1 KGHSH and CDR2 LQKENI. The V and J ends lost 4 bases and 4 bases respectively, with 16 bases between them. The CDR3 nucleotides read TGTGCCAGCTCACAAAACTACGGATCCCTAGAGACCCAGTACTTC. Its translation is CASSQNYGSLETQYF.

This chain connects TRBV7-2 to TRBJ2-1; 7 bases line up with TRBD2. Losses at the gene ends were 4 bases for V and 4 bases for J; bases not matched to a gene: 13. Germline V gives CDR1 SGHTA, CDR2 FQGNSA. The CDR3 contains 17 residues. DNA of the CDR3: TGTGCCAGCAGCTCGAGGCCCCTGGGGGGGAGTTACAATGAGCAGTTCTTC. Its protein product is CASSSRPLGGSYNEQFF. Full variable domain (missing parts from reference TRBV7-2 and TRBJ2-1): GAGVSQSPSNKVTEKGKDVELRCDPISGHTALYWYRQSLGQGLEFLIYFQGNSAPDKSGLPSDRFSAERTGGSVSTLTIQRTQQEDSAVYLCASSSRPLGGSYNEQFFGPGTRLTVL.

CDR3 DNA: TGTGCCAGCAGTCCGGACAGGGGGTATATAGATACGCAGTATTTT. It is translated as CASSPDRGYIDTQYF. The chain has TRBV6-5 and TRBJ2-3; TRBD1 agrees at 10 bases. This CDR3 has 15 residues. The germline V gene encodes CDR1 MNHEY and CDR2 SVGAGI. The V gene end was trimmed by 5 bases and the J gene end by 5 bases; junction bases not matched to a gene: 7.

This clone was seen a handful of times. The chain employs TRBV12-5 and TRBJ2-2, with TRBD2 matching 8 bases. The CDR3 runs to 17 residues. Trimming removed 2 bases from V and 2 bases from J; junction bases left unmatched: 7. Germline V gene sequence: CDR1 LGHNT, CDR2 FRNRAP. Written as DNA, the CDR3 is TGTGCTAGTGGTTTGCACCTTAGCGGGACCAACACCGGGGAGCTGTTTTTT. Its translation: CASGLHLSGTNTGELFF.

This clone was observed a handful of times. The CDR3 loop is CASMASGTYEQYF. In DNA, the CDR3 is TGTGCCAGCATGGCTAGCGGCACCTACGAGCAGTACTTC. J is TRBJ2-7 and V is TRBV2; 7 nucleotides agree with TRBD2. The CDR3 is made up of 13 amino acids. The V and J ends lost 7 bases and 2 bases, in that order; junction bases with no gene match: 5. Germline CDR1 and CDR2: SNHLY and FYNNEI.

V is TRBV19 and J is TRBJ2-7; the D gene is possibly TRBD1 (5 bases). The CDR3 length is 14 residues. V lost 7 bases, J lost 0 bases, and 13 bases lay in between. The germline CDR1 and CDR2 sequences are LNHDA and SQIVND (reference sequence). Here the CDR3 DNA reads TGTGCCAGTAAGAGCAGGGCCCGCTCCTACGAGCAGTACTTC. It is translated as CASKSRARSYEQYF.

J is TRBJ1-5 and V is TRBV4-1; tentatively, D is TRBD1 (5 bases). CDR3 size: 15 residues. The V and J ends lost 1 base and 5 bases respectively, with 12 bases between them. The germline gives CDR1 MGHRA, CDR2 YSYEKL. CDR3 protein: CASSQALGAYQPQHF. The DNA for the CDR3 is TGCGCCAGCAGCCAAGCTTTAGGGGCATATCAGCCCCAGCATTTT.

The J gene is TRBJ1-1, the V gene TRBV6-5; TRBD1 matches at 7 bases. Germline V lookup: CDR1 MNHEY, CDR2 SVGAGI. CDR3 size: 14 residues. V trimming: 6 bases; J trimming: 1 base; junction bases outside the gene matches: 5. CDR3 coding DNA: TGTGCCAGCAGAACGCAGGGGGGGAACACTGAAGCTTTCTTT. It specifies CASRTQGGNTEAFF.

The chain recombines TRBV5-1 with TRBJ2-5; 9 positions agree with TRBD2. Germline trimming cut 7 bases from V and 3 bases from J; bases unmatched to any gene: 10. CDR1 and CDR2 (germline): SGHRS, YFSETQ. There are 15 residues in the CDR3. The CDR3 nucleotides read TGCGCCAGCTCGACGGTAGCGGGAGTAGAAGAGACCCAGTACTTC. Residues: CASSTVAGVEETQYF.

The CDR3 nucleotides read TGTGCCACCAGCAGAGATCGGGACGAGCAGTACTTC. Residues: CATSRDRDEQYF. The chain combines TRBV15 with TRBJ2-7; D is unresolved. This CDR3 spans 12 amino acids. The V and J ends lost 0 bases and 5 bases respectively, with 5 bases between them. Germline CDR1 reads LNHNV; CDR2 reads YYDKDF (reference sequence).

The CDR3 coding sequence is TGTGCCAGCAGCTCTTCGGTTTTTACGGGAGAACCCCCTTACAATGAGCAGTTCTTC. Encoded protein: CASSSSVFTGEPPYNEQFF. J is TRBJ2-1 and V is TRBV11-2, with a possible D match to TRBD2 (6 bases). Germline V gene lookup returns CDR1 SGHAT and CDR2 FQNNGV. V lost 4 bases and J lost 4, with 26 bases in between. This CDR3 region has 19 residues.

The chain uses TRBV5-1 and TRBJ2-1; 7 nucleotides line up with TRBD2. This CDR3 is 14 amino acids long. Germline lookup yields CDR1 SGHRS and CDR2 YFSETQ. The V and J ends lost 7 bases and 7 bases, in that order; junction bases with no gene match: 11. The DNA for the CDR3 is TGCGCCAGCCGTCTATGGGAGGGCGGGAATGAGCAGTTCTTC. Residues: CASRLWEGGNEQFF.

The chain links TRBV5-1 to TRBJ2-3, with D possibly being TRBD1 (6 bases). The CDR3 consists of 14 residues. V was clipped by 5 bases and J by 3 bases, with 13 bases between them. CDR1 SGHRS and CDR2 YFSETQ come from the germline V gene. As DNA, the CDR3 is TGCGCCAGCAGACTGGGACACCCGACAGATACGCAGTATTTT. Translated: CASRLGHPTDTQYF. The whole variable domain, remainder taken from reference TRBV5-1 and TRBJ2-3, is KAGVTQTPRYLIKTRGQQVTLSCSPISGHRSVSWYQQTPGQGLQFLFEYFSETQRNKGNFPGRFSGRQFSNSRSEMNVSTLELGDSALYLCASRLGHPTDTQYFGPGTRLTVL.

The CDR3 protein is CASSRSGNTDTQYF. The DNA of the CDR3 is TGTGCCAGCAGCCGTAGCGGGAACACAGATACGCAGTATTTT. The chain couples TRBV7-2 to TRBJ2-3; 8 bases fit TRBD2. V was clipped by 5 bases and J by 2 bases; unmatched bases: 3. The V gene's germline CDR1 is SGHTA and CDR2 FQGNSA. CDR3 length: 14 residues. Based on the CDR3 plus reference TRBV7-2 and TRBJ2-3, the full variable domain is GAGVSQSPSNKVTEKGKDVELRCDPISGHTALYWYRQSLGQGLEFLIYFQGNSAPDKSGLPSDRFSAERTGGSVSTLTIQRTQQEDSAVYLCASSRSGNTDTQYFGPGTRLTVL.

The genes are TRBV6-6 and TRBJ2-5, with D maybe TRBD1 (6 bases). CDR3 length equals 15 residues. Germline V lookup: CDR1 MNHNY, CDR2 SVGAGI (reference sequence). V shed 6 bases and J shed 1 base, with 15 bases lying between them. CDR3 protein: CASRGLQGAQETQYF. CDR3 coding DNA: TGTGCCAGCAGGGGCTTACAGGGTGCCCAAGAGACCCAGTACTTC.

This clone was seen once. The chain has TRBV11-2 and TRBJ2-1, with TRBD1 matching 8 bases. After removal of 3 bases from V and 4 bases from J, the junction contained 8 bases not matched to a gene. The CDR3 contains 16 residues. Germline CDR1 and CDR2: SGHAT and FQNNGV. CDR3 in amino acids: CASSLFGTGGYNEQFF. The CDR3 DNA reads as TGTGCCAGCAGCTTGTTTGGGACAGGAGGGTACAATGAGCAGTTCTTC.

The V and J genes are TRBV14 and TRBJ2-3; D is unclear. The CDR3 is 13 amino acids. Between the trimmed V and J ends, which lost 5 bases and 6 bases, there was a span of 12 bases. The germline V gene encodes CDR1 SGHDN and CDR2 FVKESK. For the CDR3, the DNA is TGTGCCAGCAGCTTATGGGCGCGCGATACGCAGTATTTT. As protein: CASSLWARDTQYF.

The chain has TRBV7-9 and TRBJ2-3, with TRBD1 as a possible D gene (5 bases). The CDR3 totals 15 residues. Trimming cost V 5 bases and J 2 bases, with 14 bases left between them. CDR1 is SEHNR, CDR2 FQNEAQ, per germline (reference sequence). CDR3 amino acids: CASSPPGSLTDTQYF. As DNA, the CDR3 is TGTGCCAGCAGCCCCCCAGGGTCCCTCACAGATACGCAGTATTTT.

The sample holds one count of this clone. The junction departs from germline at one end; a sequencing error may be responsible. V gene TRBV7-2 combines with J gene TRBJ2-1; 15 bases align to TRBD2. The CDR3 spans 16 residues. Per the germline V gene, CDR1 is SGHTA and CDR2 is FQGNSA. CDR3 region: CASSLEGTSGRNGQFF. The CDR3 nucleotides are TGTGCCAGCAGCTTAGAAGGGACTAGCGGGAGGAATGGGCAGTTCTTC.

V usage is TRBV11-3 and J usage is TRBJ2-1; D gene ambiguous. CDR3 length equals 14 residues. From germline, CDR1 is SGHNT and CDR2 YENEEA. V was shortened by 1 base and J by 7 bases, with 11 bases between the two germline ends. CDR3 loop: CASSLAGVFNEQFF. In DNA form, the CDR3 reads TGTGCCAGCAGCTTAGCGGGCGTTTTTAATGAGCAGTTCTTC.

This clone was observed a single time. The V call is TRBV27, the J call TRBJ2-1, with 7 nucleotides matching TRBD2. This CDR3 spans 14 amino acids. CDR1 is MNHEY and CDR2 is SMNVEV in the germline V gene (reference sequence). V shed 6 bases, J shed 6 bases, and the junction held 8 bases outside the gene matches. In DNA form, the CDR3 reads TGTGCCAGCAGACACCGAGCGGGGCTCAATGAGCAGTTCTTC. Translating it yields CASRHRAGLNEQFF.

This chain joins TRBV4-1 and TRBJ1-1; D is unclear. Germline V lookup: CDR1 MGHRA, CDR2 YSYEKL. V gave up 0 bases and J gave up 4 bases, with 12 bases separating them. The CDR3 length is 15 residues. CDR3 sequence (DNA): TGCGCCAGCAGCCAAGAAGTAACAGTTGGCACTGAAGCTTTCTTT. This encodes CASSQEVTVGTEAFF.

This chain links TRBV6-1 with TRBJ1-5; D ambiguous. The CDR3 extends over 15 amino acids. Per the germline V gene, CDR1 is MNHNS and CDR2 is SASEGT. Trimming cost V 3 bases and J 1 base, with 10 bases left between them. The CDR3 DNA reads as TGTGCCAGCAGTGAGGCAGGAAAGAGCAATCAGCCCCAGCATTTT. This gives the protein CASSEAGKSNQPQHF.

The chain carries TRBV6-6 and TRBJ2-7, with D possibly called TRBD1 or TRBD2 (6 bases each). V shed 2 bases and J shed 4 bases, with 18 bases lying between them. CDR1 is MNHNY, CDR2 SVGAGI, per germline (reference sequence). The CDR3 consists of 16 residues. The CDR3: CASSYRQGLGGYEQYF. The CDR3 nucleotides read TGTGCCAGCAGTTACCGGCAGGGGCTAGGAGGGTACGAGCAGTACTTC.

In this sample, this clone turned up once. CDR3 nucleotide sequence: TGTGCCAGTAGTTCCCAATCCGGGACAGGGCAGTACTTC. This gives the protein CASSSQSGTGQYF. The V gene is TRBV19, the J gene TRBJ2-4; 9 positions agree with TRBD1. CDR1 is LNHDA, CDR2 SQIVND, per germline (reference sequence). With V trimmed by 5 bases and J by 13 bases, 9 bases remained unmatched. The CDR3 length is 13 residues. Combining the CDR3 with reference TRBV19 and TRBJ2-4 gives the whole variable domain DGGITQSPKYLFRKEGQNVTLSCEQNLNHDAMYWYRQDPGQGLRLIYYSQIVNDFQKGDIAEGYSVSREKKESFPLTVTSAQKNPTAFYLCASSSQSGTGQYFGAGTRLSVL.

This clone was found once. V usage is TRBV14 and J usage is TRBJ2-1; TRBD2 is a possible D gene (6 bases). From germline, CDR1 is SGHDN and CDR2 FVKESK. This CDR3 spans 14 amino acids. The ends were cut back, 1 base at V and 9 bases at J, with 13 bases in the middle. The CDR3 sequence: CASSQGDFNGEQFF. The CDR3 DNA reads as TGTGCCAGCAGCCAAGGGGACTTTAATGGTGAGCAGTTCTTC.

The chain combines TRBV6-5 with TRBJ2-1; D gene uncertain. This CDR3 spans 14 amino acids. Trimming cost V 0 bases and J 9 bases, with 12 bases left between them. The germline V gene encodes CDR1 MNHEY and CDR2 SVGAGI. CDR3 amino acids: CASSYSFRDSEQFF. The CDR3 coding sequence is TGTGCCAGCAGTTACTCGTTTCGAGATTCTGAGCAGTTCTTC.

The rearrangement links TRBV29-1 to TRBJ2-5; TRBD1 aligns across 7 bases. The J call may be wrong; the DNA end is better matched by TRBJ2-7. Germline assignment: CDR1 SQVTM and CDR2 ANQGSEA. The CDR3 length is 12 residues. CDR3 residues: CSASQGSGEQYF. CDR3 nucleotides: TGCAGCGCTTCACAGGGGTCGGGCGAGCAGTACTTC.

This clone has more than one count but fewer than ten. The chain recombines TRBV7-9 with TRBJ2-7, with D unresolved. The germline V gene has CDR1 SEHNR and CDR2 FQNEAQ (reference sequence). V was shortened by 5 bases and J by 3 bases, with 5 bases between the two germline ends. The CDR3 runs to 11 residues. The CDR3 spells CASSVHYEQYF. DNA of the CDR3: TGTGCCAGCAGCGTTCACTACGAGCAGTACTTC.

The chain combines TRBV21-1 with TRBJ2-7; TRBD1 is the table's D call, not checked against the DNA. TRBV21-1 is shown as a pseudogene. CDR3 length equals 14 residues. CDR3 protein: CASSKAPGTYEQYF. The CDR3 DNA follows: TGTGCCAGCAGCAAAGCACCAGGAACCTACGAGCAGTACTTC.

This chain uses TRBV18 with TRBJ1-3; D remains ambiguous. Germline CDR1 is KGHSH and CDR2 is LQKENI. The CDR3 runs 18 residues. With 3 bases removed from V and 0 bases from J, the gap between germline ends came to 18 bases. CDR3 residues: CASSPPGRPPGSGNTIYF. The CDR3 nucleotides are TGTGCCAGCTCACCCCCCGGGAGGCCCCCCGGCTCTGGAAACACCATATATTTT.

CDR3 DNA sequence: TGTGCCAGTACCACCCTCAGCGTTAGGGCTGAAGCTTTCTTT. This encodes CASTTLSVRAEAFF. The chain recombines TRBV19 with TRBJ1-1; D unclear. The CDR3 consists of 14 residues. The germline CDR1 and CDR2 sequences are LNHDA and SQIVND (reference sequence). V shed 7 bases and J shed 6 bases, with 18 bases lying between them.